This T cell receptor beta chain is drawn from a study of T cell changes during pregnancy in multiple sclerosis. Clones were read by immunoSEQ multiplex PCR, and TCRdb kept only the in-frame ones, dropping some. The table includes some 60,000 clones, 85% to 95% detected once. This material consisted of peripheral blood, taken in the first trimester of pregnancy. This TCR derives from a female donor with multiple sclerosis, enrolled in a pregnancy study.

CDR3 DNA: TGCAGCGTTGGGACACCCCTGAACACTGAAGCTTTCTTT. Its protein product is CSVGTPLNTEAFF. The V and J genes are TRBV29-1 and TRBJ1-1, with D perhaps TRBD1 (5 bases). The germline V gene encodes CDR1 SQVTM and CDR2 ANQGSEA. V lost 4 bases, J lost 0 bases, and 9 bases lay in between. The CDR3 spans 13 residues.